This record covers a single T cell receptor (beta chain). What it binds is not known. Gene names refer to mouse genes. The missing CDR3 end, 1 residue past where the read stops, is filled in from the germline J gene. This specimen belongs to a study of tissue T cells after allogeneic stem cell transplantation. Study-level points and caveats: Across patients, clones rarely overlapped, yet motif clusters were shared tissue-specifically. The study did not identify alloreactive or antigen-specific tissue TCRs, and some clones might be persisting host cells.

TCRdb's copy holds only in-frame clones and misses some; the assay was immunoSEQ multiplex PCR. The table has about 21,000 clones, approximately 72% seen once; the top ten hold more than 0.65%. J was trimmed by 5 bases and V by 0 bases; bases with no gene match: 5. There are 15 residues in the CDR3. CDR1 LGHNA and CDR2 YSYQKL come from the germline V gene. This receptor was taken from a female BALB/c mouse in good health. Strain MHC haplotype: H2-d. The chain recombines TRBV2 with TRBJ2-7, with 9 bases lining up with TRBD2. The sequencing sample was made of spleen. Incomplete CDR3 DNA: TGTGCCAGCAGCCAAGATTTGGGGGGGCGAGATGAACAGTAC. This encodes CASSQDLGGRDEQY. The CDR3 in its entirety is CASSQDLGGRDEQYF.